This T cell receptor beta chain was obtained from a study of cytomegalovirus exposure and HLA in healthy donors (dated by TCRdb to the late 2010s). At the level of the whole study: An earlier analysis of roughly 500 of the donors reported roughly 300 Gb of sequence data and 95 million to 140 million unique TCR beta sequences obtained from about 179 million T cells. Roughly 300 gigabases of sequencing data and approximately 92 million unique TCR sequences made up an early release that covered 640 HLA-typed donors. Of the approximately 400 genotyped donors, 65% to 90% were placed in the genetic ancestry cluster associated with self-reported Caucasian donors. The study was designed to test whether signatures of past pathogen exposure could be identified by cataloging public T cell receptors. Using immunosequencing, the study profiled T cell repertoires from about 610 subjects and related those repertoires to cytomegalovirus serostatus. A separate validation cohort of roughly 120 different subjects was used in addition to the approximately 610-subject first cohort. To predict cytomegalovirus infection status, the study brought together high-throughput TCR immunosequencing, statistical association of individual TCRs with disease status, and machine learning. A later analysis re-examined previously published TCR beta repertoires from just over 650 donors and added high-resolution HLA genotyping to investigate patterns of TCR occurrence. Rather than drawing on any new phenotypic data, the later analysis identified candidate immune exposures from TCR beta sequences and the way those sequences occurred across donors. In an earlier analysis of roughly 540 of the donors, high-throughput TCR beta sequencing was used to judge whether each TCR beta V gene segment behaved as functional or pseudogenic. Alongside the repertoire data, information on donor age, sex, ethnicity and CMV serostatus was compiled. In a later genetic analysis, genome-wide SNP genotypes for about 55% of the roughly 700 donors were used, and that subset was treated as a discovery cohort. Every discovery cohort repertoire had been produced on one sequencing platform. Class I and class II HLA loci were covered by the typing at four-digit resolution. Typing coverage varied by locus: roughly 629-640 donors for A, B, C, DRB1 and DQB1; more than 500 for DQA1; more than 600 for DPA1; some 470 for DPB1. A handful of DR-DQ haplotypes were handled as single units for association and clustering because linkage in the cohort was strong. Among under 450 genotyped donors of the cohort, an average of about 240,000 unique TCR beta nucleotide sequences were sequenced per donor, roughly 20% of them non-productive. Beyond this particular receptor, the publication reports: Correlated functional status among segregating V segments might be attributable to linkage disequilibrium, but an unknown experimental factor could not be ruled out. Because counts were too low, approximately 15 rarely observed V segments, including chromosome 9 orphons, were excluded from the earlier analysis of roughly 580 of the donors. In an earlier analysis of some 550 of the donors, most TCR beta V segments were observed in productive rearrangements about 90% or about 30% of the time, broadly matching IMGT annotations. Compared with the roughly 670-donor mean, donors in an Asian-associated ancestry cluster had fewer N-insertions in productive TCRs, according to a later genetic analysis. Some IMGT-functional V segments, including TRBV6-2 and TRBV6-3, could not be distinguished by the 87-base-pair reads and were therefore excluded. In a later analysis, several top co-occurrence clusters were reported to appear linked to parvovirus B19, influenza, CMV and Epstein-Barr virus. The authors suggested that the approach could potentially be generalized to other disease states and immunological phenotypes. In a later analysis, HLA-associated TCR beta chains showed more clonal expansion and lower generation probabilities than non-associated chains that were equally common. A further reported finding was that TCR beta sequences accurately predicted the HLA-A and HLA-B alleles for most subjects in the first cohort. In the study, approximately 160 TCR beta chains were listed as associated with cytomegalovirus. A later analysis found that most CMV-associated TCR beta chains appeared HLA-restricted, with HLA associations seemingly driven largely by CMV exposure. Strong co-occurrence of HLA alleles, especially DR and DQ, made assigning TCR associations to individual alleles difficult. The classifier was reported to diagnose cytomegalovirus status with high specificity and sensitivity in both the original and validation cohorts. A cluster of highly shared sequence variants was judged likely to be a technical artifact of the sequencing pipeline. This cohort had only TCR beta chains sequenced, and the lack of alpha or paired-chain data limited which features could be detected. Three of the identified cytomegalovirus-associated TCR beta chains were confirmed in vitro to be specific for cytomegalovirus antigens. In a later analysis, the rate of TCR association differed among HLA loci, with DRB1 alleles having the most associated TCRs and HLA-C alleles having the fewest. In a later genetic analysis, a missense DCLRE1C variant was associated with V-gene and J-gene trimming of TCR beta chains, and the association was replicated in an independent cohort. Across donors, most TCR sequences were observed very rarely, whereas some public TCRs were present in many individuals. Roughly uniform sequencing depth across donors was assumed in presence/absence analyses, although this assumption may not hold. Because HLA typing was missing for some donors at each locus, association tests included only the typed subset. Immune exposure information for the cohort was limited to CMV serostatus. At a false discovery rate of 0.05, a later analysis linked 16,951 TCR beta sequences to specific HLA alleles.

The CDR3 has 14 amino acids, counting the end cysteine and phenylalanine. The sequence is cut down to CDR3 DNA, 42 bases in frame from base 1. V ends up 7 bases short and J 8 bases short, with an unmatched junction base count of 7. The CDR1 and CDR2 encoded by the germline V gene are SGHTA and FQGNSA. Only one count was recorded for this clone. Its target antigen remains unknown. The sample holds no much larger clone one base away, and base qualities are not on file. The cohort consisted of 600 to 700 healthy bone marrow donors. At the time of sampling, all cohort members were nominally healthy, though unrecorded immune exposures were likely present. The donor was CMV seropositive and belonged to the group of a few hundred seropositive cohort members. Every donor gave a peripheral blood sample, and the peripheral blood mononuclear cells from that sample were used for TCR beta sequencing. Genomic DNA extraction from the blood cell samples was performed with the Qiagen DNeasy Blood Extraction Kit.

Library preparation used the immunoSEQ multiplex PCR assay. For the multiplex PCR, a mixture combining 60 forward primers for TCR Vbeta segments and 13 reverse primers for TCR Jbeta segments was used. The CDR3 region of rearranged TCR beta genes was amplified from genomic DNA with a multiplex PCR assay. The Illumina HiSeq System was used to sequence the amplified TCR beta libraries as 87-base-pair reads. Processing in the source paper ran as follows. In a later analysis, roughly 80 million unique TCR beta chains were counted across the roughly 610 repertoires, and roughly 10 million of these chains were shared by at least two donors. A nearest-neighbor algorithm error-corrected the raw reads and collapsed the reads into unique sequences, merging closely related sequences to remove PCR and sequencing errors. Alignment of CDR3 sequences to IMGT reference sequences was used to assign V, D and J gene segments. For a sequence to be retained, a match of at least six nucleotides to both a V gene segment and a J gene segment was required. Rearrangements were called productive when the CDR3 lacked stop codons and stayed in frame with V and J; all others were non-productive. Following IMGT convention, CDR3 was defined as the stretch from the second conserved V-encoded cysteine to the conserved J-encoded phenylalanine. The earlier analysis of approximately 590 of the donors excluded any sequence lacking an unambiguous match to a single V gene segment. An earlier analysis of fewer than 750 of the donors called V segments functional above 56.7% productive rearrangements and segregating when the between-donor standard deviation exceeded 5%. A statistical classification framework was built for diagnosing cytomegalovirus status from the catalog of TCR beta chain sequences. In a later analysis, V and J genes were assigned by comparing TCR nucleotide sequences against IMGT/GENE-DB human TR gene sequences. A later analysis assigned CDR3 sequences and most-parsimonious VDJ recombination scenarios with the TCRdist pipeline. In a later analysis, each TCR beta chain was defined by its CDR3 amino acid sequence together with its V-gene family, and reads lacking a unique V-gene family were excluded. In a later analysis, nearly 600 highly shared, low-generation-probability nucleotide sequences were removed to address suspected cross-contamination and a sequencing artifact. A later analysis calculated a clonal expansion index for each public chain from normalized within-repertoire ranks of inferred template counts. In a later analysis, generation probabilities were computed with a VDJ recombination model fitted to out-of-frame rearrangements, and the resulting probabilities were checked against IGoR. In a later analysis, TCR-TCR, TCR-HLA and TCR-CMV co-occurrence was scored with hypergeometric tests, and a repertoire-size bias correction was applied to TCR pairs. A later analysis estimated false discovery rates by permuting HLA or CMV assignments 20 times. In a later analysis, co-occurring TCRs were grouped with DBSCAN, and TCRdist sequence similarity was added when clustering was performed within HLA-allele-positive subsets. Repertoires with fewer than 30,000 or more than 120,000 public chains, plus five repertoires with anomalous nucleotide sharing, were excluded from co-occurrence clustering. What TCRdb holds here is the immuneACCESS table cut down to in-frame rearrangements. Part of the clones is not present; checked against another copy, under half of the missing clones reflect an unresolved V gene, and the others are unexplained. Clonal size and the V and J genes are those of that table, whereas D and trimming came from the DNA. This sample holds 150,000 to 200,000 clones; around 80% were observed only once. The ten largest clones take up 7% to 9.5% of the sample.

The chain was built from TRBV7-2 and TRBJ2-1, with 11 junctional bases fitting TRBD2. This TCR came from a male donor in good health and CMV-seropositive. Sequencing input: PBMCs. The nucleotides are TGTGCCAGCAACCGACTAGCGGGAAGCTATGAGCAGTTCTTC. This is translated as CASNRLAGSYEQFF.